This is a list of T cell receptor beta chains from one sample in a study of blood T cell repertoires in COVID-19. Measured with immunoSEQ multiplex PCR; TCRdb has only the in-frame clones, and not every one. The sample holds about 180,000 clones; about 88% are singletons and the top ten take around 1.2%. The sample was PBMCs or T cells enriched from blood (not recorded which). These receptors originate from a human donor with acute COVID-19. The donor label of this sample is uncertain. The CDR3 runs from the conserved cysteine through the conserved F or W. Each record gives: V gene, D gene, J gene, clone size, CDR3 DNA, CDR3 protein. D genes are given only for firm matches. Expanded clones are given a class, and other clones once, few, many or no size at all.

TRBV3-1/TRBV3-2	NA	TRBJ2-7	NA	TGTGCCAGCAGCTTCCGTAGCGTGGCGGGGAGGCGAGAGCAGTACTTC	CASSFRSVAGRREQYF
TRBV5-6	TRBD1	TRBJ2-7	NA	TGTGCCAGCACCCTGACAGGGGACTCCATTGAGGGCGAGCAGTACTTC	CASTLTGDSIEGEQYF
TRBV3-1/TRBV3-2	NA	TRBJ1-2	NA	TGTGCCAGCAGCCCCACACCCGGGGGCTATGGCTACACCTTC	CASSPTPGGYGYTF
TRBV2	TRBD2	TRBJ2-3	NA	TGTGCCAGCAGCCCCGGACCGACTAGCGTTAGCACAGATACGCAGTATTTT	CASSPGPTSVSTDTQYF
TRBV6-1	NA	TRBJ1-5	few	TGTGCCAGCAGTGAAGGGCGGATCAATCAGCCCCAGCATTTT	CASSEGRINQPQHF
TRBV30	NA	TRBJ2-1	once	TGTGCCTGGAGTGATACCCTCGGGCAGTTCTTC	CAWSDTLGQFF
TRBV5-1	NA	TRBJ1-2	few	TGCGCCAGCAGCTTGTGGCTCTCTGATGGCTACACCTTC	CASSLWLSDGYTF
TRBV3-1/TRBV3-2	NA	TRBJ1-2	few	TGTGCCAGCAGCGCACAGGGAGATGGCTACACCTTC	CASSAQGDGYTF
TRBV7-8	TRBD1	TRBJ2-1	NA	TGTGCCAGCAGCTTGGGGTCCCCCGGACAGGGGATATCCTACAATGAGCAGTTCTTC	CASSLGSPGQGISYNEQFF
TRBV18	NA	TRBJ2-2	once	TGTGCCAGCTCACCACGTGGTCGTACATACGGGGAGCTGTTTTTT	CASSPRGRTYGELFF
TRBV3-1/TRBV3-2	NA	TRBJ1-4	NA	TGTGCCAGCAGCCAAGATTCGGGCCGAGGGGAAAAACTGTTTTTT	CASSQDSGRGEKLFF
TRBV24-1	TRBD1	TRBJ1-1	NA	TGTGCCACCAGGACAGGGGGGTTGAACACTGAAGCTTTCTTT	CATRTGGLNTEAFF
TRBV2	NA	TRBJ2-1	NA	TGTGCCAGCAGTGAGTGGGCACCTTACAATGAGCAGTTCTTC	CASSEWAPYNEQFF
TRBV7-9	NA	TRBJ2-6	NA	TGTGCCACCAGGGTCCGAGGAAAGGAATCTGGGGCCAACGTCCTGACTTTC	CATRVRGKESGANVLTF
TRBV12-5	NA	TRBJ2-1	NA	TGTGCTAGTGGCCAGTCCGGGACTGTGGGCTACAATGAGCAGTTCTTC	CASGQSGTVGYNEQFF
TRBV13	NA	TRBJ1-1	NA	TGTGCCAGCAGCTTGCAGGGAGAAGCTTTCTTT	CASSLQGEAFF
TRBV2	TRBD1	TRBJ1-6	NA	TGTGCCAGCAGCGGGACAGGGAGCTCCTATAATTCACCCCTCCACTTT	CASSGTGSSYNSPLHF
TRBV9	NA	TRBJ2-7	NA	TGTGCCAGCAGCGCAGACAGCTACGAGCAGTACTTC	CASSADSYEQYF
TRBV18	NA	TRBJ2-3	NA	TGTGCCAGCTCCCCTAGCACAGATACGCAGTATTTT	CASSPSTDTQYF
TRBV7-9	TRBD1	TRBJ1-1	NA	TGTGCCAGCAGCCAGGGGGTGAACACTGAAGCTTTCTTT	CASSQGVNTEAFF
TRBV30	TRBD1	TRBJ2-7	NA	TGTGCCTGGAACAGGGGGAGCTCCTACGAGCAGTACTTC	CAWNRGSSYEQYF
TRBV30	NA	TRBJ1-6	NA	TGTGCCTACGGGCGGGGGGTGAATTCACCCCTCCACTTT	CAYGRGVNSPLHF
TRBV7-2	NA	TRBJ1-1	NA	TGTGCCAGCAGCTTACGGGGGGACCTGAACACTGAAGCTTTCTTT	CASSLRGDLNTEAFF
TRBV5-1	NA	TRBJ2-2	NA	TGCGCCAGCAGCTTGTTTCAGCGCACCGGGGAGCTGTTTTTT	CASSLFQRTGELFF
TRBV14	TRBD2	TRBJ2-1	NA	TGTGCCAGCAGCCAAGGGGGGGTTAGCGGGGGGGCGTGGAATGAGCAGTTCTTC	CASSQGGVSGGAWNEQFF
TRBV6-5	NA	TRBJ1-4	NA	TGTGCCAGCAGGATACAGGGTCCCGAAAAACTGTTTTTT	CASRIQGPEKLFF
TRBV7-9	NA	TRBJ1-4	NA	TGTGCCAGCAGCTTTGAGGAAGGAGGAAAACTGTTTTTT	CASSFEEGGKLFF
TRBV20-1	TRBD1	TRBJ1-1	NA	TGCAGTGCTAGTGAAACAGGGGGTGGGAACACTGAAGCTTTCTTT	CSASETGGGNTEAFF
TRBV4-1	NA	TRBJ2-7	NA	TGCGCCAGCAGCTCCCGCAGTCCGGGCTACGAGCAGTACTTC	CASSSRSPGYEQYF
TRBV9	NA	TRBJ2-7	NA	TGTGCCAGCAGCCCTCGACAGGATGGCTACGAGCAGTACTTC	CASSPRQDGYEQYF
TRBV9	TRBD1	TRBJ2-3	NA	TGTGCCAGCAGCTCGCTTAGTCACAGGGGGCAGGGAGATACGCAGTATTTT	CASSSLSHRGQGDTQYF
TRBV2	TRBD1	TRBJ2-7	NA	TGTGCCAGCAGCCCGTTGGGACAGGAGGGATCCTACGAGCAGTACTTC	CASSPLGQEGSYEQYF
TRBV15	NA	TRBJ1-2	NA	TGTGCCACCAGCAGCGGGGGGGGAAGCGGCTACACCTTC	CATSSGGGSGYTF
TRBV13	TRBD1	TRBJ2-5	NA	TGTGCCAGCAGCAACCCCGACAGGGGCAGGGAGACCCAGTACTTC	CASSNPDRGRETQYF
TRBV9	TRBD1	TRBJ1-1	NA	TGTGCCAGCAGCGTAACCTTGGACAGGCCTGAAGCTTTCTTT	CASSVTLDRPEAFF
TRBV12-3/TRBV12-4	NA	TRBJ1-1	NA	TGTGCCAGCAGTACCCCTGGACGGGGTGAAGCTTTCTTT	CASSTPGRGEAFF
TRBV6-5	TRBD1	TRBJ2-7	NA	TGTGCCAGCACAGCCGGGACAGGGGTGATACACGAGCAGTACTTC	CASTAGTGVIHEQYF
TRBV5-6	TRBD1	TRBJ1-1	NA	TGTGCCAGCAGCTTTCAGACAGGGTGGACTGAAGCTTTCTTT	CASSFQTGWTEAFF
TRBV7-9	TRBD1	TRBJ2-7	once	TGTGCCAGCAGCTCCCGGACAGGGGGCTACGAGCAGTACTTC	CASSSRTGGYEQYF
TRBV7-8	TRBD1	TRBJ2-7	NA	TGTGCCAGCAGCCGACAGGGGTACGAGCAGTACTTC	CASSRQGYEQYF
TRBV5-1	TRBD2	TRBJ2-5	NA	TGCGCCAGCAGCTTGTTGCGGGGGGCCCAAGAGACCCAGTACTTC	CASSLLRGAQETQYF
TRBV10-3	TRBD1	TRBJ1-4	NA	TGTGCCATCAGCCAGGGGGCGTTGAATAATGAAAAACTGTTTTTT	CAISQGALNNEKLFF
TRBV19	NA	TRBJ1-6	NA	TGTGCCAGTACCTCCAAAGGGGTCGGTTCACCCCTCCACTTT	CASTSKGVGSPLHF
TRBV7-3	NA	TRBJ1-2	once	TGTGCCAGCAGCCACCGCCAGTTGCGGGGCTACACCTTC	CASSHRQLRGYTF
TRBV30	NA	TRBJ1-1	NA	TGTGCCTGGAGTAGGGGGTGGACTGAAGCTTTCTTT	CAWSRGWTEAFF
TRBV5-5	TRBD1	TRBJ1-2	once	TGTGCCAGCAGCCCCGAGACAGGGACCTATGGCTACACCTTC	CASSPETGTYGYTF
TRBV5-1	TRBD1	TRBJ1-2	NA	TGCGCCAGCAGCCAGACAGGGCTTACTGGCTACACCTTC	CASSQTGLTGYTF
TRBV2	TRBD1	TRBJ2-5	NA	TGTGCCAGCAGGGGACAGGGTGAGACCCAGTACTTC	CASRGQGETQYF
TRBV12-5	NA	TRBJ1-4	NA	TGTGCTAGTGGTCCCCTAGGAGGGGCCGTAGAAAAACTGTTTTTT	CASGPLGGAVEKLFF
TRBV4-3	NA	TRBJ2-1	few	TGCGCCAGCAGCCAAGACGTGCAGGTTGCGGGCGGAGAGCAGTTCTTC	CASSQDVQVAGGEQFF
TRBV2	TRBD2	TRBJ2-7	NA	TGTGCCAGCAGTGAACCCCCTAGCGGGGGGACCGAGCAGTACTTC	CASSEPPSGGTEQYF